A selection of T cell receptor beta chains follows, all from one sample in a study of cytomegalovirus exposure and HLA in healthy donors. Generated by immunoSEQ multiplex PCR, the TCRdb table keeps only in-frame clones and is missing some. The sample contains hundreds of thousands of clones, roughly four fifths of which appear only once. Sequencing was done on a sample of PBMCs. The receptors originated from a woman aged 40 to 49 in good health and CMV-seronegative. Each CDR3 is given with its conserved first and last residue. Each record gives: V gene, J gene, CDR3 protein.

v_gene: TRBV28; j_gene: TRBJ2-3; CDR3aa: CASSFVRGGTDTQYF
v_gene: TRBV4-3; j_gene: TRBJ1-6; CDR3aa: CASSQEPGTPLHF
v_gene: TRBV7-9; j_gene: TRBJ1-1; CDR3aa: CSSSLGREEAFF
v_gene: TRBV6-1; j_gene: TRBJ1-5; CDR3aa: CASSEITGSNQPQHF
v_gene: TRBV2; j_gene: TRBJ2-1; CDR3aa: CASSPPFGGASEQFF
v_gene: TRBV5-1; j_gene: TRBJ2-5; CDR3aa: CASSLVDRGLETQYF
v_gene: TRBV19; j_gene: TRBJ1-6; CDR3aa: CASSIGGWKLYNSPLHF
v_gene: TRBV5-6; j_gene: TRBJ1-5; CDR3aa: CASSLGQGDQPQHF
v_gene: TRBV5-4; j_gene: TRBJ2-3; CDR3aa: CASSLAELSSTDTQYF
v_gene: TRBV7-6; j_gene: TRBJ2-3; CDR3aa: CASSQGGGAGDTQYF
v_gene: TRBV7-8; j_gene: TRBJ2-2; CDR3aa: CASSPKGVRRGTGELFF
v_gene: TRBV5-4; j_gene: TRBJ2-3; CDR3aa: CASSLAGTDTQYF
v_gene: TRBV5-1; j_gene: TRBJ2-4; CDR3aa: CASSPDGDASIQYF
v_gene: TRBV5-6; j_gene: TRBJ2-2; CDR3aa: CASSPDSKNTGELFF
v_gene: TRBV7-8; j_gene: TRBJ1-5; CDR3aa: CASSLYPRRNSNQPQHF
v_gene: TRBV9; j_gene: TRBJ2-5; CDR3aa: CASSVGAAGDLQETQYF
v_gene: TRBV4-1; j_gene: TRBJ1-2; CDR3aa: CASSQVPVNYGYTF
v_gene: TRBV19; j_gene: TRBJ2-7; CDR3aa: CASSIRGFFEQYF
v_gene: TRBV2; j_gene: TRBJ2-2; CDR3aa: CASSGQGRNTGELFF
v_gene: TRBV6-5; j_gene: TRBJ1-4; CDR3aa: CASGPKEKLFF
v_gene: TRBV9; j_gene: TRBJ2-1; CDR3aa: CASSAREDLSRNEQFF
v_gene: TRBV6-1; j_gene: TRBJ1-1; CDR3aa: CASIKGGTEAFF
v_gene: TRBV5-1; j_gene: TRBJ2-1; CDR3aa: CASSPGRVPRGGWDNEQFF
v_gene: TRBV4-3; j_gene: TRBJ2-7; CDR3aa: CASSQGFGQKPRLYEQYF
v_gene: TRBV7-9; j_gene: TRBJ2-7; CDR3aa: CASSSRGSPVSYEQYF
v_gene: TRBV29-1; j_gene: TRBJ1-5; CDR3aa: CSVAGQGINQPQHF
v_gene: TRBV6-5; j_gene: TRBJ1-2; CDR3aa: CASSLAGQGAYGYTF
v_gene: TRBV2; j_gene: TRBJ2-7; CDR3aa: CASRPLAGSSYEQYF
v_gene: TRBV6-4; j_gene: TRBJ1-1; CDR3aa: CASSVEEFGEAFF
v_gene: TRBV6-6; j_gene: TRBJ1-1; CDR3aa: CASRALGGNTEAFF
v_gene: TRBV7-6; j_gene: TRBJ2-2; CDR3aa: CASSQRGVTGELFF
v_gene: TRBV7-9; j_gene: TRBJ2-3; CDR3aa: CASLAPLTSGGYTDTQYF
v_gene: TRBV7-9; j_gene: TRBJ2-1; CDR3aa: CASSLGGQGGLEQFF
v_gene: TRBV6-5; j_gene: TRBJ2-1; CDR3aa: CASSAQGANYNEQFF
v_gene: TRBV29-1; j_gene: TRBJ1-2; CDR3aa: CSVATGMGGYTF
v_gene: TRBV28; j_gene: TRBJ2-5; CDR3aa: CASSLVGGETQYF
v_gene: TRBV10-2; j_gene: TRBJ2-3; CDR3aa: CASSVLARTDTQYF
v_gene: TRBV7-7; j_gene: TRBJ2-7; CDR3aa: CASSLGPLSQGWEQYF
v_gene: TRBV4-3; j_gene: TRBJ2-2; CDR3aa: CASSQRGDSSAGELFF
v_gene: TRBV7-2; j_gene: TRBJ1-1; CDR3aa: CASTLTHMNTEAFF
v_gene: TRBV4-2; j_gene: TRBJ2-7; CDR3aa: CASSSGNGQDLYEQYF
v_gene: TRBV2; j_gene: TRBJ1-6; CDR3aa: CARGQSPNSPLHF
v_gene: TRBV6-5; j_gene: TRBJ2-1; CDR3aa: CASWKRSPSYNEQFF
v_gene: TRBV19; j_gene: TRBJ1-1; CDR3aa: CASSIREFTEAFF
v_gene: TRBV7-9; j_gene: TRBJ2-7; CDR3aa: CASSSQLLAAEQYF
v_gene: TRBV2; j_gene: -; CDR3aa: CAGTDRANEQYF
v_gene: TRBV5-4; j_gene: TRBJ2-6; CDR3aa: CASSRDRLSGANVLTF
v_gene: TRBV9; j_gene: TRBJ1-6; CDR3aa: CASSVEEGANSPLHF
v_gene: TRBV5-6; j_gene: TRBJ1-2; CDR3aa: CASRETQGKGYTF